This paragraph reports one T cell receptor (beta chain). The sample comes from a study of blood T cell repertoires in COVID-19. In the study overall: The cDNA or gDNA used as material had been derived from T cells, B-cell-depleted T cells, or PBMCs.

In the authors' workflow: How many nucleated cells were present was estimated from reference gene primer amplification. Measured with immunoSEQ multiplex PCR; TCRdb has only the in-frame clones, and not every one. V and J calls and clone size follow that table, whereas D and trimming were derived from the DNA. The repertoire has around 290,000 clones, 91% of them found once; the top ten carry around 2.2%. Germline assignment: CDR1 SGDLS and CDR2 YYNGEE. This CDR3 is 15 amino acids long. Trimming removed 2 bases from V and 4 bases from J; junction bases left unmatched: 5. Sequencing used peripheral blood. The origin of this receptor is a woman in her 30s with COVID-19, enrolled during active disease. The chain uses TRBV9 and TRBJ2-1, with 8 positions matching TRBD2. The CDR3 region is CASSVTSELYNEQFF. The CDR3 bases are TGTGCCAGCAGCGTGACTAGCGAGCTATACAATGAGCAGTTCTTC.